A single sample gave rise to the 4 T cell receptor beta chains below, sequenced in a study of blood T cell repertoires in COVID-19. The repertoire was sequenced with immunoSEQ multiplex PCR; TCRdb's copy has only in-frame clones and lacks some. The sample has more than 60,000 clones, about 74% seen once. Material: peripheral blood. The receptors here all came from a human donor with acute or convalescent COVID-19. The donor label of this sample is uncertain.

The chain recombines TRBV25-1 with TRBJ1-4; TRBD1 agrees at 7 bases. Germline CDR1 MGHDK, CDR2 SYGVNS. V trimming: 3 bases; J trimming: 0 bases; junction bases outside the gene matches: 1. The CDR3 has 15 residues. In DNA form, the CDR3 reads TGTGCCAGCAGTGAGGGACAGACAACTAATGAAAAACTGTTTTTT. It translates to CASSEGQTTNEKLFF.

The V and J genes are TRBV30 and TRBJ2-1; TRBD2 matches at 11 bases. Germline V gene data show CDR1 as GTSNPN and CDR2 as SVGIG (reference sequence). This CDR3 has 15 residues. The ends lost 0 bases at V and 7 bases at J; junction bases unmatched: 5. CDR3 coding DNA: TGTGCCTGGAGTGTACTGGCTAGCGGGAGGAATGAGCAGTTCTTC. It is translated as CAWSVLASGRNEQFF.

This rearrangement joins TRBV2 to TRBJ1-1; D not resolved. This CDR3 is 14 amino acids long. Trimming took 4 bases from V and 5 from J, leaving 14 bases between them. CDR1 and CDR2 (germline): SNHLY, FYNNEI. CDR3 nucleotide sequence: TGTGCCAGCAGTGCTTGGGCCCAGCAGACTGAAGCTTTCTTT. Translating it yields CASSAWAQQTEAFF.

The V call is TRBV28, the J call TRBJ2-1, with a tentative D call TRBD2 (6 bases). Between the trimmed V and J ends, which lost 7 bases and 5 bases, there was a span of 24 bases. The CDR3 is 17 residues long. The germline CDR1 and CDR2 sequences are MDHEN and SYDVKM. CDR3 in DNA: TGTGCCAGCACCCCCTGGGGAACTAGCAGACTACACAATGAGCAGTTCTTC. Amino acids: CASTPWGTSRLHNEQFF.